Presented here are 25 T cell receptor beta chains from one specimen sequenced in a study of follicular helper T cells after annual influenza vaccination. The table came from immunoSEQ multiplex PCR; TCRdb's copy has only in-frame clones and leaves some out. The sample comprises about 11,000 clones, 65% to 85% of which are singletons, and approximately 0.9% rests with the top ten. The sequencing here drew on CXCR5- memory CD4+ T cells sorted from blood, taken 6 weeks after influenza vaccination. Receptors originate from an adult who received the influenza vaccine.

V and J are TRBV6-6 and TRBJ1-5; D is ambiguous. V gave up 6 bases and J gave up 1 base, with 13 bases separating them. This CDR3 is 15 amino acids long. In germline, CDR1 is MNHNY, CDR2 SVGAGI (reference sequence). Here the CDR3 reads CASSPILVSNQPQHF. The CDR3 DNA sequence: TGTGCCAGCAGCCCCATCTTGGTAAGCAATCAGCCCCAGCATTTT.

The rearrangement links TRBV19 to TRBJ1-2, with D unclear. The CDR3 is 15 residues long. V was cut by 5 bases and J by 5 bases, with 18 bases left in between. The V gene's germline CDR1 is LNHDA and CDR2 SQIVND (reference sequence). CDR3 sequence (DNA): TGTGCCAGTAGTTCTCGCGGCGGCCTTCCTTATGGCTACACCTTC. It encodes CASSSRGGLPYGYTF.

The chain uses TRBV5-4 and TRBJ1-1; no definite D call. This CDR3 comprises 12 residues. V lost 1 base to trimming and J lost 3 bases, with 4 bases between them. CDR1 is SGHNT and CDR2 is YYREEE in the germline V gene (reference sequence). CDR3 DNA sequence: TGTGCCAGCAGCTTGAGAGACACTGAAGCTTTCTTT. Translation: CASSLRDTEAFF.

The chain has TRBV7-2 and TRBJ2-7, with D perhaps matching TRBD1 or TRBD2 (6 bases each). This CDR3 is 14 amino acids long. Germline V CDR1 and CDR2: SGHTA, FQGNSA. Trimming stripped 4 bases from V and 2 bases from J, with 12 bases between. DNA for the CDR3: TGTGCCAGCAGCTCCGACAGGACTACCTACGAGCAGTACTTC. It translates to CASSSDRTTYEQYF. Combining the CDR3 with reference TRBV7-2 and TRBJ2-7 gives the whole variable domain GAGVSQSPSNKVTEKGKDVELRCDPISGHTALYWYRQSLGQGLEFLIYFQGNSAPDKSGLPSDRFSAERTGGSVSTLTIQRTQQEDSAVYLCASSSDRTTYEQYFGPGTRLTVT.

V is TRBV11-3 and J is TRBJ2-7; 9 bases map to TRBD2. The CDR3 runs to 11 residues. J was trimmed by 12 bases and V by 4 bases; bases with no gene match: 4. Looked up from germline, CDR1 is SGHNT and CDR2 is YENEEA. CDR3 DNA sequence: TGTGCCAGCAGCTGGCGGGGGGGTTGGTACTTC. Its translation: CASSWRGGWYF.

This clone came up a few times. The rearrangement uses TRBV2 and TRBJ1-2; 12 bases align to TRBD1. Unmatched junction bases numbered 4, after V lost 5 bases and J lost 3 bases. Per germline, CDR1 SNHLY and CDR2 FYNNEI. This CDR3 has 15 amino acids. The CDR3 region is CASSPGTGGDYGYTF. CDR3 sequence (DNA): TGTGCCAGCAGTCCCGGGACAGGGGGCGACTATGGCTACACCTTC.

The chain uses TRBV7-9 and TRBJ1-2; possibly TRBD1 for D (5 bases). CDR1 and CDR2 (germline): SEHNR, FQNEAQ (reference sequence). With 4 bases removed from V and 6 bases from J, the gap between germline ends came to 24 bases. There are 17 residues in the CDR3. The CDR3 region has the DNA TGTGCCAGCAGCTCAGGTGGGGGTTCCGGGAATTGGGATGGCTACACCTTC. Protein: CASSSGGGSGNWDGYTF.

The chain couples TRBV2 to TRBJ1-6; D not resolved. Per germline, CDR1 SNHLY and CDR2 FYNNEI. This CDR3 contains 20 residues. V gave up 6 bases and J gave up 7 bases, with 31 bases separating them. The CDR3: CASRGLMVGIGSGRNSPLHF. Here the CDR3 DNA reads TGTGCCAGCAGAGGACTTATGGTGGGGATCGGTAGTGGCAGGAATTCACCCCTCCACTTT. The entire variable domain, with the rest obtained from reference TRBV2 and TRBJ1-6, is as follows: EPEVTQTPSHQVTQMGQEVILRCVPISNHLYFYWYRQILGQKVEFLVSFYNNEISEKSEIFDDQFSVERPDGSNFTLKIRSTKLEDSAMYFCASRGLMVGIGSGRNSPLHFGNGTRLTVT.

This chain links TRBV30 with TRBJ2-7; the match to TRBD1 covers 10 bases. Germline V lookup: CDR1 GTSNPN, CDR2 SVGIG (reference sequence). Trimming at V came to 2 bases and at J to 5 bases, leaving 9 bases not matched to a gene. The CDR3 is 15 residues long. This chain's CDR3 is CAWSIPGQGWNEQYF. The CDR3 bases are TGTGCCTGGAGTATTCCGGGACAGGGGTGGAACGAGCAGTACTTC.

The chain recombines TRBV4-1 with TRBJ1-1; 7 positions agree with TRBD1. The J segment lost 1 base and the V segment lost 0 bases, leaving 8 bases of the junction unmatched. This CDR3 region has 17 residues. The germline V gene has CDR1 MGHRA and CDR2 YSYEKL. The CDR3 DNA reads TGCGCCAGCAGCCAAGATGAAGAGACAGGGCGGAACACTGAAGCTTTCTTT. Translation: CASSQDEETGRNTEAFF.

The V gene is TRBV15, the J gene TRBJ1-1; possible D gene TRBD1, 6 bases. Between the trimmed V and J ends, which lost 5 bases and 1 base, there was a span of 14 bases. The CDR3 contains 15 residues. Germline values: CDR1 LNHNV, CDR2 YYDKDF (reference sequence). The CDR3 region has the DNA TGTGCCACCAGCCCAGAGGGGGGGCCGAACACTGAAGCTTTCTTT. It yields the protein CATSPEGGPNTEAFF.

The rearrangement links TRBV6-5 to TRBJ1-1, with no clear D. The CDR3 is 13 amino acids. Germline CDR1 and CDR2: MNHEY and SVGAGI. The V end lost 7 bases, the J end lost 4 bases, and 13 bases lay between the germline ends. The CDR3 loop reads CASKGADFTEAFF. CDR3 nucleotides: TGTGCCAGCAAGGGAGCAGATTTCACTGAAGCTTTCTTT.

The rearrangement joins TRBV7-2 to TRBJ2-5, with TRBD2 identical over 7 bases. The CDR3 consists of 14 residues. V dropped 0 bases and J dropped 5; count of bases not matched to a gene: 3. The germline V gene encodes CDR1 SGHTA and CDR2 FQGNSA. CDR3 in DNA: TGTGCCAGCAGCTTAGCGGGAGGGGTTGAGACCCAGTACTTC. Its protein is CASSLAGGVETQYF. Drawing the rest from reference TRBV7-2 and TRBJ2-5, the complete variable domain is GAGVSQSPSNKVTEKGKDVELRCDPISGHTALYWYRQSLGQGLEFLIYFQGNSAPDKSGLPSDRFSAERTGGSVSTLTIQRTQQEDSAVYLCASSLAGGVETQYFGPGTRLLVL.

The chain uses TRBV15 and TRBJ1-6; D uncertain. The CDR3 covers 17 residues. V was pared by 2 bases and J by 8 bases, with 19 bases between. Germline V gene lookup returns CDR1 LNHNV and CDR2 YYDKDF (reference sequence). CDR3 residues: CATSRPISPGQDSPLHF. CDR3 in DNA: TGTGCCACCAGCAGACCCATCTCCCCGGGCCAGGATTCACCCCTCCACTTT.

This clone was detected only a few times. The chain employs TRBV6-6 and TRBJ1-5; maybe TRBD1 (5 bases). The CDR3 totals 13 residues. Per the germline V gene, CDR1 is MNHNY and CDR2 is SVGAGI (reference sequence). V was trimmed by 10 bases and J by 7 bases, leaving 17 bases between them. The CDR3: CATSGEGRQPQHF. The CDR3 DNA follows: TGTGCCACCTCGGGGGAGGGGCGACAGCCCCAGCATTTT.

This chain links TRBV7-8 with TRBJ2-2; a possible D gene is TRBD1 (5 bases). The CDR3 sequence is 13 residues long. V was trimmed by 0 bases and J by 10 bases, leaving 9 bases between them. Germline-derived CDR1 and CDR2 are SGHVS and FQNEAQ. The CDR3 loop is CASSLAQTAELFF. CDR3 sequence (DNA): TGTGCCAGCAGCTTAGCGCAGACAGCGGAGCTGTTTTTT.

This clone occurred once. The rearrangement uses TRBV30 and TRBJ1-1, with 9 nucleotides matching TRBD1. Germline V gives CDR1 GTSNPN, CDR2 SVGIG (reference sequence). CDR3 size: 15 residues. The ends lost 4 bases at V and 4 bases at J; junction bases unmatched: 10. The CDR3 protein is CAWTLGTGIRTEAFF. The CDR3 DNA sequence: TGTGCCTGGACCCTAGGGACAGGGATCCGCACTGAAGCTTTCTTT. Complete variable domain (other parts from reference TRBV30 and TRBJ1-1): SQTIHQWPATLVQPVGSPLSLECTVEGTSNPNLYWYRQAAGRGLQLLFYSVGIGQISSEVPQNLSASRPQDRQFILSSKKLLLSDSGFYLCAWTLGTGIRTEAFFGQGTRLTVV.

The V gene is TRBV7-6, the J gene TRBJ1-4; D gene uncertain. V dropped 1 base and J dropped 0 bases, with 6 bases sitting between them. This CDR3 has 15 residues. Germline V gene data show CDR1 as SGHVS and CDR2 as FNYEAQ. The CDR3 DNA reads as TGTGCCAGCAGCTTAGGGCAGACAACTAATGAAAAACTGTTTTTT. Protein product: CASSLGQTTNEKLFF. The full variable domain, with the rest looked up from reference TRBV7-6 and TRBJ1-4, is GAGVSQSPRYKVTKRGQDVALRCDPISGHVSLYWYRQALGQGPEFLTYFNYEAQQDKSGLPNDRFSAERPEGSISTLTIQRTEQRDSAMYRCASSLGQTTNEKLFFGSGTQLSVL.

CDR3 coding DNA: TGTGCCAGCAGTTTGCGGACTAGCGGGAATGGCGGGGACGAGCAGTACTTC. Its translation is CASSLRTSGNGGDEQYF. The V call is TRBV28, the J call TRBJ2-7; the match to TRBD2 covers 12 bases. The CDR3 is 17 residues long. J was trimmed by 5 bases and V by 3 bases; bases with no gene match: 11. The V gene's germline CDR1 is MDHEN and CDR2 SYDVKM.

This chain uses TRBV5-1 with TRBJ1-5, with 9 bases that match TRBD1. CDR1 and CDR2 (germline): SGHRS, YFSETQ. The CDR3 consists of 14 residues. The ends lost 5 bases at V and 7 bases at J; junction bases unmatched: 7. The CDR3 loop reads CASSPGQGRQPQHF. CDR3 bases: TGCGCCAGCAGTCCAGGACAGGGGAGGCAGCCCCAGCATTTT.

This clone was found a few times. V usage is TRBV5-4 and J usage is TRBJ2-3, with 10 nucleotides matching TRBD2. Germline values: CDR1 SGHNT, CDR2 YYREEE (reference sequence). With V trimmed by 5 bases and J by 1 base, 4 bases remained unmatched. This CDR3 has 15 amino acids. CDR3: CASSHLAGGTDTQYF. CDR3 nucleotide sequence: TGTGCCAGCAGTCACCTAGCGGGGGGCACAGATACGCAGTATTTT.

The DNA of the CDR3 is TGTGCCAGCAGCGGTGATCCGAACACTGAAGCTTTCTTT. It is translated as CASSGDPNTEAFF. The gene calls are TRBV5-4 and TRBJ1-1; D gene uncertain. The length of the CDR3 is 13 residues. The germline V gene has CDR1 SGHNT and CDR2 YYREEE (reference sequence). V dropped 4 bases and J dropped 1 base, with 8 bases sitting between them.

The rearrangement joins TRBV6-5 to TRBJ2-1; 7 nucleotides agree with TRBD1. V was clipped by 5 bases and J by 4 bases; unmatched bases: 8. There are 15 residues in the CDR3. Germline V gene sequence: CDR1 MNHEY, CDR2 SVGAGI. CDR3 amino acids: CASSTRQGLYNEQFF. The CDR3 DNA reads as TGTGCCAGCAGTACGAGACAGGGCCTATACAATGAGCAGTTCTTC.

The gene calls are TRBV7-2 and TRBJ1-2; D not certain. Germline CDR1 and CDR2: SGHTA and FQGNSA. The CDR3 sequence is 15 residues long. V was trimmed by 0 bases and J by 7 bases, leaving 15 bases between them. The CDR3 spells CASSLAHERVGGYTF. CDR3 sequence (DNA): TGTGCCAGCAGCTTAGCTCATGAGAGGGTGGGTGGCTACACCTTC.

The chain links TRBV28 to TRBJ2-2; D may be TRBD1 (6 bases). The CDR3 is 14 residues long. Per the germline V gene, CDR1 is MDHEN and CDR2 is SYDVKM. The germline V and J ends were trimmed by 6 bases and 7 bases, with 15 bases remaining between them. CDR3 protein: CASRPGQGYGELFF. DNA for the CDR3: TGTGCCAGCAGACCGGGACAAGGATACGGGGAGCTGTTTTTT.